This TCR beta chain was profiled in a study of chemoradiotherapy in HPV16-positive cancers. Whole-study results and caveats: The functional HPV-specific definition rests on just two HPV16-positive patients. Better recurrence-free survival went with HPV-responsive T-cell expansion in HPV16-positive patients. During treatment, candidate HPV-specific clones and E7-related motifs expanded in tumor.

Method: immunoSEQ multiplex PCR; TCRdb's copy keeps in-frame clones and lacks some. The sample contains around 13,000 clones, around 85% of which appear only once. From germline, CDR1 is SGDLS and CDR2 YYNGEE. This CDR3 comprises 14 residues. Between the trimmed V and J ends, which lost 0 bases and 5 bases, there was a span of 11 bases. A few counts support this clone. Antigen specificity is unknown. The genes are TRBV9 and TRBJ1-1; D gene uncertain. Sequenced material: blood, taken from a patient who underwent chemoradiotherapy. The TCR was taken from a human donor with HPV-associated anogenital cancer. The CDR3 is CASSVGSGRTEAFF. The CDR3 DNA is TGTGCCAGCAGCGTAGGGTCGGGGAGAACTGAAGCTTTCTTT.